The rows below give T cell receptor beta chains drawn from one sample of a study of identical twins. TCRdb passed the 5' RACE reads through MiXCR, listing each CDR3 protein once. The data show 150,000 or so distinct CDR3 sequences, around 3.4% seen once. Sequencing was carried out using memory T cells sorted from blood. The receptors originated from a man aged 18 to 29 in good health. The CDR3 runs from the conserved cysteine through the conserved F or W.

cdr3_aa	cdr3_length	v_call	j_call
CASRDSSWDEQFF	13	TRBV6-5	TRBJ2-1
CASSQDLSQPQHF	13	TRBV3-1	TRBJ1-5
CASRGQGSYNEQFF	14	TRBV7-9	TRBJ2-1
CASSGDNTGELFF	13	TRBV6-4	TRBJ2-2
CASRPGANVNGYTF	14	TRBV12-3/TRBV12-4	TRBJ1-2
CATSRDPGPYEQYF	14	TRBV15	TRBJ2-7
CASSPGRQGLNIQYF	15	TRBV12-3/TRBV12-4	TRBJ2-4
CASSDGVGYTF	11	TRBV2	TRBJ1-2
CASSQGLAGVGYNEQFF	17	TRBV27	TRBJ2-1
CASSWTSQETQYF	13	TRBV6-5	TRBJ2-5
CASSSQGSGWDTQYF	15	TRBV5-1	TRBJ2-3
CASGDRDKNIQYF	13	TRBV12-3/TRBV12-4	TRBJ2-4
CASSLVSAGGAGELFF	16	TRBV12-3/TRBV12-4	TRBJ2-2
CSASPGFSYEQYF	13	TRBV20-1	TRBJ2-7
CSARDQGPGANVLTF	15	TRBV20-1	TRBJ2-6
CASNTAAGVKDTQYF	15	TRBV28	TRBJ2-3
CASSQTGTPDEQFF	14	TRBV3-1	TRBJ2-1
CAWSLSAGELFF	12	TRBV30	TRBJ2-2
CASSLARGTQYF	12	TRBV5-6	TRBJ2-3
CASSLATSKNYGYTF	15	TRBV7-2	TRBJ1-2
CASSKGGSGNTIYF	14	TRBV6-1	TRBJ1-3
CSAREGQNNQPQHF	14	TRBV20-1	TRBJ1-5
CASSLVGTGHAETQYF	16	TRBV7-6	TRBJ2-5
CASIRDTLYHEQYF	14	TRBV6-2/TRBV6-3	TRBJ2-7
CASSPGGSSYNEQFF	15	TRBV5-6	TRBJ2-1
CASSRPASLEQFF	13	TRBV6-1	TRBJ2-1
CASSLIPTGSGEPQHF	16	TRBV6-1	TRBJ1-5
CASSLDRGLGETQYF	15	TRBV5-1	TRBJ2-5
CSASAVAEVGSYEQYF	16	TRBV20-1	TRBJ2-7
CASSATGGAGTDTQYF	16	TRBV9	TRBJ2-3
CSARALTNTGELFF	14	TRBV20-1	TRBJ2-2
CATQSPGQGYNEQFF	15	TRBV24-1	TRBJ2-1
CASSAGTGRSSNEQFF	16	TRBV19	TRBJ2-1
CASSLSRVSYEQYF	14	TRBV11-2	TRBJ2-7
CASIGGIYTDTQYF	14	TRBV12-3/TRBV12-4	TRBJ2-3
CATNGIGDQPQHF	13	TRBV24-1	TRBJ1-5
CSARAFAGASNQPQHF	16	TRBV20-1	TRBJ1-5
CSVGAGDRLYGYTF	14	TRBV29-1	TRBJ1-2
CAISDRLEQFF	11	TRBV10-3	TRBJ2-1
CSASGPNTGELFF	13	TRBV20-1	TRBJ2-2
CASTSDRNEKLFF	13	TRBV2	TRBJ1-4
CASSTWLLASYNEQFF	16	TRBV7-8	TRBJ2-1
CATSRDIAGEKTQYF	15	TRBV15	TRBJ2-5
CASSHRERGRNYGYTF	16	TRBV4-2	TRBJ1-2
CASSLLASGSPSDRFF	16	TRBV5-1	TRBJ2-1
CASSPGTGDQETQYF	15	TRBV11-2	TRBJ2-5
CSAPRLVTTGELFF	14	TRBV20-1	TRBJ2-2
CASSFSGTRGDTQYF	15	TRBV7-2	TRBJ2-3
CASRSLGEQFF	11	TRBV12-3/TRBV12-4	TRBJ2-1
CASSQDLAGGFGNTIYF	17	TRBV14	TRBJ1-3
CASRVSGSDEQYF	13	TRBV5-1	TRBJ2-7